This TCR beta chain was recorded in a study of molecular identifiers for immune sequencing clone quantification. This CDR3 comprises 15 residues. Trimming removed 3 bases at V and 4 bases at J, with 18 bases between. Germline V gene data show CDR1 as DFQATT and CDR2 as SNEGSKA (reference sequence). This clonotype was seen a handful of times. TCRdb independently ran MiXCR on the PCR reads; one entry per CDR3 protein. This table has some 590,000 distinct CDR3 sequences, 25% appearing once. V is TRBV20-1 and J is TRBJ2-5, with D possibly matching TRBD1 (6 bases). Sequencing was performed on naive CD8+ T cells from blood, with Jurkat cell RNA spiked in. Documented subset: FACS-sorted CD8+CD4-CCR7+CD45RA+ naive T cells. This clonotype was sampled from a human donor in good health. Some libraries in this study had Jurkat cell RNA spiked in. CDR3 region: CSARATGIQGETQYF. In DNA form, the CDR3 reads TGCAGTGCTAGGGCAACAGGGATACAAGGAGAGACCCAGTACTTC.